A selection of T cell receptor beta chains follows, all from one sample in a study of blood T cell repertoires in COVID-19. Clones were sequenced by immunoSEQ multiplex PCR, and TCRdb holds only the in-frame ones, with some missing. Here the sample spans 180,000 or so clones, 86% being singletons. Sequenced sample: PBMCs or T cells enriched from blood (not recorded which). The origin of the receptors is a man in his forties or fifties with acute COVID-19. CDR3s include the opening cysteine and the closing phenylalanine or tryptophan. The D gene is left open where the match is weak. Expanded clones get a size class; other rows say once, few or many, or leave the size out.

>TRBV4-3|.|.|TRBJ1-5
TGCGCCAGCAGCCAAGACGGTCGGGAGGATCAGCCCCAGCATTTT
CASSQDGREDQPQHF
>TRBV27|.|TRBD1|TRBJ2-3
TGTGCCAGCAGCCCCGGGACAGGGTGGATTGGTAGGACAGATACGCAGTATTTT
CASSPGTGWIGRTDTQYF
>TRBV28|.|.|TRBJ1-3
TGTGCCAGCAGTTTTGATCGGGGGGGAGAACCCTCTGGAAACACCATATATTTT
CASSFDRGGEPSGNTIYF
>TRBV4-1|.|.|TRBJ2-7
TGCGCCAGCAGCCTAGAACAGGGCTTTTTGTACGAGCAGTACTTC
CASSLEQGFLYEQYF
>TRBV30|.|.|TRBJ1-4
TGTGCCTGGAGTTGGTTGGGGGCTCCTAATGAAAAACTGTTTTTT
CAWSWLGAPNEKLFF
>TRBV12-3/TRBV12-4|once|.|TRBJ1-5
TGTGCCAGCAGTTTAAGCAGGTATCAGCCCCAGCATTTT
CASSLSRYQPQHF
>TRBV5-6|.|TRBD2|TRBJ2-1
TGTGCCAGCAGCTTGTACCGCGGGAGGTATAATGAGCAGTTCTTC
CASSLYRGRYNEQFF
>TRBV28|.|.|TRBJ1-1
TGTGCCAGCAGTTTAAAGCTGAGGACTGAAGCTTTCTTT
CASSLKLRTEAFF
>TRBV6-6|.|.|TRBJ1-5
TGTGCCAGCAGTTCCAGGGGCCAGATCAATCAGCCCCAGCATTTT
CASSSRGQINQPQHF
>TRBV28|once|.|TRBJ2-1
TGTGCCAGCAGGGGGCTCTATGAGCAGTTCTTC
CASRGLYEQFF
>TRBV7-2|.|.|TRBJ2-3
TGTGCCAGCAGCCTAGGGGTTATGGGAGTCGCAGATACGCAGTATTTT
CASSLGVMGVADTQYF
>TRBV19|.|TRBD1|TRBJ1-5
TGTGCCAGTAGTGCTGGGGACAGAACCAATCAGCCCCAGCATTTT
CASSAGDRTNQPQHF
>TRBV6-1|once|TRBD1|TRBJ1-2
TGTGCCAGCAGTGAGGCGACACCGGGACAGGGGTCTGGCTACACCTTC
CASSEATPGQGSGYTF
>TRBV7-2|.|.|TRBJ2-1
TGTGCCAGCAGCTTAGATGGGCAGGCCTACAATGAGCAGTTCTTC
CASSLDGQAYNEQFF
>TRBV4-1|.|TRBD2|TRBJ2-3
TGCGCCAGCAGCCAAGATGGAGGCGGGAGTGCCCAAGATACGCAGTATTTT
CASSQDGGGSAQDTQYF
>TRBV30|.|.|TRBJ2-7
TGTGCTGGAGGGGACCCCTACGAGCAGTACTTC
CAGGDPYEQYF
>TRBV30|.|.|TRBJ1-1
TGTGCCTGGAACCGCCGGGAAGCTTTCTTT
CAWNRREAFF
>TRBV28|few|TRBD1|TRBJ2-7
TGTGCCAGCCGGACGGGACAGGGACTCTACGAGCAGTACTTC
CASRTGQGLYEQYF
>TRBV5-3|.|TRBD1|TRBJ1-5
TGTGCCAGAAGCTCGAGGGGGCCGTCCTTACTTCTATTAAGGAATCAGCCCCAGCATTTT
CARSSRGPSLLLLRNQPQHF
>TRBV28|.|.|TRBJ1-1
TGTGCCAGCAGTTCTCCTTTCTTT
CASSSPFF
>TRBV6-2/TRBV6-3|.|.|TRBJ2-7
TGTGCCAGCAGTAAACCCCTAGGACTGGGCCATCGGGGGGAGCAGTACTTC
CASSKPLGLGHRGEQYF
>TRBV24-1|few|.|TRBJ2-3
TGTGCCACCAGTGCTCTGGGACACACAGATACGCAGTATTTT
CATSALGHTDTQYF
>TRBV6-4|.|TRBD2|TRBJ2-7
TGTGCCAGCATCACCGGGACTAGCGTTTCCTACGAGCAGTACTTC
CASITGTSVSYEQYF
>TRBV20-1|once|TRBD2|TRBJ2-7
TGCGGGGGACTAGCGGAATACGAGCAGTACTTC
CGGLAEYEQYF
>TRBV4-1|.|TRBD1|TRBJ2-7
TGCGCCAGCAGCCGAACCGGGACAGGGGCAGGGGATCAGTACTTC
CASSRTGTGAGDQYF
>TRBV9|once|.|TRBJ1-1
TGTGCCAGCAGCGGATCAAACTTGCGGGCTGGGATGAACACTGAAGCTTTCTTT
CASSGSNLRAGMNTEAFF
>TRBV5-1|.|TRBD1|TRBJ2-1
TGCGCCAGCAGCTCCTTAACCGGGACAGGGGGTACTGAGCAGTTCTTC
CASSSLTGTGGTEQFF
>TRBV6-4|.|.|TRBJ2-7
TGTGCCAGCAGTGACTCAGGGGAGGCCGAGCAGTACTTC
CASSDSGEAEQYF